This TCR beta chain was found in a study of T cell repertoires in cytomegalovirus infection. Whole-study context: It was the public TCR beta signatures that indicated both CMV infection and matching HLA type. Study-level points and caveats: Identification of carriers of CMV plus the relevant HLA was achieved through cumulative public TCR beta family frequency. The ex vivo response was dominated by HLA-C-restricted CMV-specific TCR beta clonotypes.

The CDR3 loop spans 15 amino acids. The trim removed 5 bases at V and 3 bases at J, leaving 8 bases unmatched. Per germline, CDR1 SGHTA and CDR2 FQGNSA. As to this clonotype: Antigen unknown. A much larger clone differs from this one at a single base, so this may be a read error.

From the reads, TCRdb called clonotypes with MiXCR, one entry per CDR3 protein. This sample has around 180,000 distinct CDR3 sequences, with 28% found just once. V and J are TRBV7-2 and TRBJ1-2; TRBD1 matches at 8 bases. The source of this sequence is a human donor in good health (CMV status not recorded). Some clones in this sample may be carry-over from other donors' samples. Material: PBMCs. CDR3 sequence reads: CASSRSGTGDYGYTF. The CDR3 region has the DNA TGTGCCAGCAGCCGTTCCGGGACAGGAGACTATGGCTACACCTTC.